Below, 27 T cell receptor beta chains from the same sample are listed, as sequenced in a study of cytomegalovirus exposure and HLA in healthy donors. Both 60 Vbeta primers and 13 Jbeta primers went into the PCR. Assay used: immunoSEQ multiplex PCR; TCRdb lists only in-frame clones, some missing. The sample has approximately 180,000 clones, around 75% seen once. Sample: PBMCs. These receptor sequences come from a woman aged 45-59 years in good health and CMV-seronegative.

The chain joins TRBV19 to TRBJ1-3; D perhaps matches TRBD1 (6 bases). V lost 5 bases, J lost 4 bases, and 15 bases lay in between. CDR1 is LNHDA and CDR2 is SQIVND in the germline V gene (reference sequence). The CDR3 totals 15 residues. The DNA of the CDR3 is TGTGCCAGTAGTGCCCCCGGACAGAAGGGAAACACCATATATTTT. It translates to CASSAPGQKGNTIYF. Full variable domain (rest looked up from reference TRBV19 and TRBJ1-3): DGGITQSPKYLFRKEGQNVTLSCEQNLNHDAMYWYRQDPGQGLRLIYYSQIVNDFQKGDIAEGYSVSREKKESFPLTVTSAQKNPTAFYLCASSAPGQKGNTIYFGEGSWLTVV.

The chain carries TRBV7-2 and TRBJ2-3, with 12 bases lining up with TRBD2. The CDR3 loop spans 16 amino acids. The V gene end was trimmed by 2 bases and the J gene end by 9 bases; junction bases not matched to a gene: 9. Per germline, CDR1 SGHTA and CDR2 FQGNSA. In DNA, the CDR3 is TGTGCCAGCAGCTTACGGACTAGCGGGGTCCCAGGAACGCAGTATTTT. Translating it yields CASSLRTSGVPGTQYF. Drawing the rest from reference TRBV7-2 and TRBJ2-3, the complete variable domain is GAGVSQSPSNKVTEKGKDVELRCDPISGHTALYWYRQSLGQGLEFLIYFQGNSAPDKSGLPSDRFSAERTGGSVSTLTIQRTQQEDSAVYLCASSLRTSGVPGTQYFGPGTRLTVL.

This clone was detected only a few times. This chain joins TRBV5-4 and TRBJ2-7; tentatively, D is TRBD1 (6 bases). The CDR3 is made up of 13 amino acids. Looked up from germline, CDR1 is SGHNT and CDR2 is YYREEE (reference sequence). V lost 4 bases and J 0 bases, leaving 8 bases between the germline ends. For the CDR3, the DNA is TGTGCCAGCAGCCAGGGGACCTCCTACGAGCAGTACTTC. This translates into CASSQGTSYEQYF.

The chain recombines TRBV6-5 with TRBJ1-3; no definite D call. The CDR3 loop spans 16 amino acids. CDR1 and CDR2 from the germline V gene are MNHEY and SVGAGI. With 4 bases removed from V and 2 bases from J, the gap between germline ends came to 15 bases. CDR3 loop: CASSSRGVWAGNTIYF. The DNA for the CDR3 is TGTGCCAGCAGTTCTCGGGGAGTTTGGGCTGGAAACACCATATATTTT.

CDR3 residues: CASRKQGFQPQHF. CDR3 coding DNA: TGTGCCAGTAGAAAACAGGGTTTTCAGCCCCAGCATTTT. The rearrangement links TRBV19 to TRBJ1-5; tentatively, D is TRBD1 (6 bases). Germline CDR1 is LNHDA and CDR2 is SQIVND (reference sequence). This CDR3 is 13 amino acids long. Trimming took 6 bases from V and 6 from J, leaving 12 bases between them.

This clone has more than one count but fewer than ten. The chain carries TRBV25-1 and TRBJ2-5; 7 nucleotides agree with TRBD2. The trim removed 6 bases at V and 5 bases at J, leaving 0 bases unmatched. CDR3 length: 11 residues. Germline values: CDR1 MGHDK, CDR2 SYGVNS. The CDR3, as DNA: TGTGCCAGCAGACTAGCGGAGACCCAGTACTTC. Its protein product is CASRLAETQYF.

The rearrangement uses TRBV5-4 and TRBJ2-2; perhaps TRBD2 as D (5 bases). The CDR3 is 14 residues long. Germline V gene lookup returns CDR1 SGHNT and CDR2 YYREEE (reference sequence). Trimming took off 3 bases at V and 6 bases at J, with 12 bases between the two ends. The DNA of the CDR3 is TGTGCCAGCAGCTCCGCTCTAGCCGCCGGGGAGCTGTTTTTT. Translation gives CASSSALAAGELFF.

The rearrangement uses TRBV10-3 and TRBJ2-7, with 8 bases that match TRBD1. The CDR3 is 15 amino acids. Per the germline V gene, CDR1 is ENHRY and CDR2 is SYGVKD. J lost 2 bases, V lost 4 bases, and 7 bases had no gene match. The CDR3: CAISVGTGSPYEQYF. CDR3 DNA sequence: TGTGCCATCAGTGTTGGGACAGGCTCCCCCTACGAGCAGTACTTC.

The V call is TRBV4-3, the J call TRBJ2-2, with 7 bases identical to TRBD2. Germline V gives CDR1 LGHNA, CDR2 YSLEER. Losses at the gene ends were 1 base for V and 6 bases for J; bases not matched to a gene: 8. There are 16 residues in the CDR3. CDR3 sequence: CASSQGSGRASGELFF. The CDR3 DNA is TGCGCCAGCAGCCAAGGGAGTGGGAGGGCATCCGGGGAGCTGTTTTTT.

The chain couples TRBV11-1 to TRBJ1-1; no reliable D call. The CDR3 is made up of 15 amino acids. Germline V CDR1 and CDR2: SGHAT, FQDESV (reference sequence). The V end lost 5 bases, the J end lost 0 bases, and 13 bases lay between the germline ends. CDR3 protein: CASSRERSMNTEAFF. CDR3 DNA sequence: TGTGCCAGCAGCCGAGAACGAAGTATGAACACTGAAGCTTTCTTT. The full variable domain, completed using reference TRBV11-1 and TRBJ1-1, is EAEVAQSPRYKITEKSQAVAFWCDPISGHATLYWYRQILGQGPELLVQFQDESVVDDSQLPKDRFSAERLKGVDSTLKIQPAELGDSAMYLCASSRERSMNTEAFFGQGTRLTVV.

The chain joins TRBV7-9 to TRBJ2-7, with TRBD2 matching 9 bases. With V trimmed by 5 bases and J by 0 bases, 5 bases remained unmatched. This CDR3 comprises 15 residues. From germline, CDR1 is SEHNR and CDR2 FQNEAQ (reference sequence). The DNA for the CDR3 is TGTGCCAGCAGCACTAGCGGGCCCGGCTCCTACGAGCAGTACTTC. It codes for CASSTSGPGSYEQYF.

V is TRBV7-2 and J is TRBJ1-2; the D gene is possibly TRBD1 (6 bases). The CDR3 runs 14 residues. Germline lookup yields CDR1 SGHTA and CDR2 FQGNSA. Between the trimmed V and J ends, which lost 7 bases and 6 bases, there was a span of 18 bases. This CDR3 is CASTLGGARNGYTF. As DNA, the CDR3 is TGTGCCAGCACCCTAGGGGGGGCGCGGAATGGCTACACCTTC.

The chain employs TRBV28 and TRBJ2-3, with 11 bases that match TRBD2. V dropped 6 bases and J dropped 0; count of bases not matched to a gene: 11. The CDR3 covers 18 residues. CDR1 and CDR2 from the germline V gene are MDHEN and SYDVKM. The CDR3 DNA reads as TGTGCCAGCAGCCCCCCCGTGGGACTAGCGGATAGCACAGATACGCAGTATTTT. Its translation is CASSPPVGLADSTDTQYF.

About this clone: At one of its ends the junction is not consistent with the germline gene, which may arise from a read error. The chain joins TRBV7-9 to TRBJ2-7, with a weak D call TRBD2 (6 bases). Germline values: CDR1 SEHNR, CDR2 FQNEAQ (reference sequence). This CDR3 spans 12 amino acids. CDR3 sequence (DNA): TGTTCCAGCAGGTTCGTCGGGAGCGAGCAGTACTTC. It specifies CSSRFVGSEQYF.

The chain carries TRBV12-5 and TRBJ2-5; D remains ambiguous. Germline loops: CDR1 LGHNT, CDR2 FRNRAP. The CDR3 covers 13 residues. V was shortened by 8 bases and J by 1 base, with 11 bases between the two germline ends. The CDR3 DNA reads TGTGCTAGTAAACCTACCTCCCAAGAGACCCAGTACTTC. This translates into CASKPTSQETQYF.

This chain connects TRBV9 to TRBJ1-4; D might be TRBD1 (5 bases). The CDR3 is made up of 15 amino acids. Germline V gene lookup returns CDR1 SGDLS and CDR2 YYNGEE. The germline V and J ends were trimmed by 4 bases and 4 bases, with 14 bases remaining between them. The CDR3 DNA follows: TGTGCCAGCAGCTCCCAGGGATCTATTAATGAAAAACTGTTTTTT. Amino acids: CASSSQGSINEKLFF.

The V gene is TRBV6-6, the J gene TRBJ2-6; D gene uncertain. Trimming removed 3 bases from V and 1 base from J, with 7 bases in between. CDR1 is MNHNY, CDR2 SVGAGI, per germline (reference sequence). The CDR3 is 15 amino acids. The DNA of the CDR3 is TGTGCCAGCAGTTATTCCGGGTCTGGGGCCAACGTCCTGACTTTC. This translates into CASSYSGSGANVLTF.

The V call is TRBV4-2, the J call TRBJ2-7; D uncertain. The CDR3 totals 14 residues. Germline lookup yields CDR1 LGHNA and CDR2 YNFKEQ. Trimming stripped 0 bases from V and 3 bases from J, with 9 bases between. The CDR3 bases are TGTGCCAGCAGCCAAGAGAGGATTATCTACGAGCAGTACTTC. This translates into CASSQERIIYEQYF.

V usage is TRBV28 and J usage is TRBJ2-1; 9 bases line up with TRBD2. Trimming cost V 2 bases and J 3 bases; bases outside gene matches: 8. CDR3 length: 17 residues. Germline CDR1 is MDHEN and CDR2 is SYDVKM. CDR3 region: CASSLDPLAGRYNEQFF. CDR3 nucleotides: TGTGCCAGCAGTTTAGACCCTCTAGCGGGGCGCTACAATGAGCAGTTCTTC.

This chain links TRBV9 with TRBJ2-2; 8 bases are a match to TRBD1. The length of the CDR3 is 13 residues. Germline lookup yields CDR1 SGDLS and CDR2 YYNGEE. The ends lost 3 bases at V and 5 bases at J; junction bases unmatched: 0. CDR3 region: CASSGQGTGELFF. The CDR3 region has the DNA TGTGCCAGCAGCGGACAGGGGACCGGGGAGCTGTTTTTT.

Worth noting for this clone: Its ends do not fully match the called genes, so a read error is possible. The chain employs TRBV7-9 and TRBJ1-2; D might be TRBD1 (6 bases). CDR1 SEHNR and CDR2 FQNEAQ come from the germline V gene (reference sequence). The CDR3 is 15 amino acids. The CDR3 DNA reads as TGTTCCAGCAGCTTATTAACCGGGACACACTATGGCTACACCTTC. Protein sequence: CSSSLLTGTHYGYTF. Combining the CDR3 with reference TRBV7-9 and TRBJ1-2 gives the whole variable domain DTGVSQNPRHKITKRGQNVTFRCDPISEHNRLYWYRQTLGQGPEFLTYFQNEAQLEKSRLLSDRFSAERPKGSFSTLEIQRTEQGDSAMYLCSSSLLTGTHYGYTFGSGTRLTVV.

This sequence joins TRBV10-3 and TRBJ1-2, with D tentatively TRBD1 (6 bases). V lost 6 bases to trimming and J lost 0 bases, with 20 bases between them. Germline CDR1 reads ENHRY; CDR2 reads SYGVKD. There are 17 residues in the CDR3. The CDR3 nucleotides are TGTGCCATCAGGATGGGACACGGGGAGCGTGCTAACTATGGCTACACCTTC. Protein: CAIRMGHGERANYGYTF.

The chain employs TRBV25-1 and TRBJ2-5; D might be TRBD2 (6 bases). Germline V gene sequence: CDR1 MGHDK, CDR2 SYGVNS. The CDR3 has 15 amino acids. V shed 0 bases and J shed 2 bases, with 10 bases lying between them. CDR3 in DNA: TGTGCCAGCAGTGAATATGGGGGGTGGCAAGAGACCCAGTACTTC. This sequence encodes CASSEYGGWQETQYF.

The CDR3 DNA reads as TGTGCCAGCAGCTTCACAGTAGGATCCATTGGGAGCTATGGCTACACCTTC. This sequence encodes CASSFTVGSIGSYGYTF. J is TRBJ1-2 and V is TRBV7-9, with no clear D. V was trimmed by 3 bases and J by 4 bases, leaving 21 bases between them. The CDR3 has 17 residues. Germline CDR1 reads SEHNR; CDR2 reads FQNEAQ (reference sequence).

The chain uses TRBV11-2 and TRBJ1-1; D might be TRBD1 (5 bases). Germline V lookup: CDR1 SGHAT, CDR2 FQNNGV. V gave up 0 bases and J gave up 0 bases, with 14 bases separating them. The CDR3 has 17 residues. CDR3 in DNA: TGTGCCAGCAGCTTAGAATTGGGGCGGGGGATGAACACTGAAGCTTTCTTT. Its protein product is CASSLELGRGMNTEAFF.

CDR3 protein: CASSLGFGQGGEQYF. The CDR3 DNA reads as TGTGCCAGCAGCTTAGGCTTCGGCCAGGGGGGCGAGCAGTACTTC. This chain links TRBV11-3 with TRBJ2-7, with a possible D match to TRBD1 (7 bases). Germline lookup yields CDR1 SGHNT and CDR2 YENEEA. V was cut by 1 base and J by 6 bases, with 16 bases left in between. This CDR3 is 15 amino acids long.

This chain links TRBV10-1 with TRBJ2-4; possible D gene TRBD1, 6 bases. Germline V CDR1 and CDR2: WNHNN, SYGVQD (reference sequence). Between the trimmed V and J ends, which lost 7 bases and 6 bases, there was a span of 16 bases. The CDR3 is 14 residues long. The CDR3 loop reads CASNPDSFSNIQYF. CDR3 DNA sequence: TGCGCCAGCAACCCGGACAGTTTCTCAAACATTCAGTACTTC.